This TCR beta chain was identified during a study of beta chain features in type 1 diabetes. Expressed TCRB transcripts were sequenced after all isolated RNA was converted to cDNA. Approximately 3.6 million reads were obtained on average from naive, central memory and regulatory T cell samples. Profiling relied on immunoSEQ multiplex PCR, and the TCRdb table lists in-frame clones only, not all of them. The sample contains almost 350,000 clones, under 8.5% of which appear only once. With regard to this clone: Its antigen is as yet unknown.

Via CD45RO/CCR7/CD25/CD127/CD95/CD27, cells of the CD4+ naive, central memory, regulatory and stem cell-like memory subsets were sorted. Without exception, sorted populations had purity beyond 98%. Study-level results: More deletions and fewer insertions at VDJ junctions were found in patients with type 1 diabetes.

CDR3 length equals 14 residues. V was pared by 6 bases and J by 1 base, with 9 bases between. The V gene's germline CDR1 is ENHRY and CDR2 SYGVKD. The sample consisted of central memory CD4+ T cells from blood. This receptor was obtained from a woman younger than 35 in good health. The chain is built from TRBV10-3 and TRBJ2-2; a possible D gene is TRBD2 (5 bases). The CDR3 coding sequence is TGTGCCATCAGAAAAAGCGGGAACACCGGGGAGCTGTTTTTT. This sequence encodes CAIRKSGNTGELFF.